The 13 T cell receptor beta chains in this list originate from one sample, sequenced in a study of T cells in women clearing cervical HPV infection. This table comes from immunoSEQ multiplex PCR, and its TCRdb copy is limited to in-frame clones, with some not included. In total, the table holds some 40,000 clones. The specimen sequenced was blood buffy coat. These receptors were collected from a woman aged 18 to 75 with a cervical HPV16 infection that either progressed to CIN3+ or cleared (not recorded which).

Notes on this clone: Read data end 3 residues before the CDR3 end; the end is taken from the germline J gene. The rearrangement uses TRBV20-1 and TRBJ2-7, with 8 bases fitting TRBD2. The J segment lost 1 base and the V segment lost 2 bases, leaving 7 bases of the junction unmatched. CDR1 is DFQATT and CDR2 is SNEGSKA in the germline V gene (reference sequence). This CDR3 is 15 amino acids long. The sequenced CDR3 bases are TGCAGTGCTAGACCCCCGGGGGGGAGGTCCTACGAG. Its protein is CSARPPGGRSYE. The full CDR3 sequence reads CSARPPGGRSYEQYF.

The CDR3 sequence: CASGQGAREKLFF. The sequenced CDR3 bases are TGTGCCAGTGGACAGGGGGCGCGTGAAAAA. V is TRBV19 and J is TRBJ1-4, with 11 bases identical to TRBD1. With the read ending 3 residues before the CDR3 end, the germline J gene is used to fill in that end. This CDR3 is 13 amino acids long. J gave up 7 bases and V 8 bases, and 3 bases lay outside the gene matches. Germline CDR1 LNHDA, CDR2 SQIVND (reference sequence).

As for this clone: The read terminates 3 residues ahead of where the CDR3 ends, so the germline J gene completes it. The chain couples TRBV10-3 to TRBJ2-7; 7 bases match TRBD2. V gave up 10 bases and J gave up 1 base; unmatched junction bases: 4. Per the germline V gene, CDR1 is ENHRY and CDR2 is SYGVKD. The CDR3 has 12 residues. This CDR3 is CATWGGSYEQYF. The CDR3 bases that were read are TGTGCCACCTGGGGGGGGTCCTACGAG.

CDR3 loop: CASSPTVRTGYTF. The part of the CDR3 DNA that was read is TGTGCCAGCAGCCCGACGGTACGGACAGGC. This chain links TRBV7-3 with TRBJ1-2, with D perhaps matching TRBD1 (5 bases). The read halts 3 residues ahead of the CDR3 end, with the missing end drawn from the germline J gene. CDR3 length: 13 amino acids. Germline loops: CDR1 SGHTA, CDR2 FQGTGA.

Points on this clone: The read falls 3 residues short of the CDR3 end, and the missing part is taken from the germline J gene. V gene TRBV4-1 combines with J gene TRBJ2-5, with a weak D call TRBD1 (6 bases). CDR3 length: 16 residues. In germline, CDR1 is MGHRA, CDR2 YSYEKL. Between the trimmed V and J ends, which lost 1 base and 4 bases, there was a span of 16 bases. CDR3 DNA, as far as it was read: TGCGCCAGCAGCCAAGTCGTATACGTAGGGGGAGAGACC. As protein: CASSQVVYVGGET. The CDR3 in full is CASSQVVYVGGETQYF.

A note on this clone: The CDR3 end is not reached by the read, which stops 3 residues before it; the germline J gene fills it in. This chain links TRBV30 with TRBJ2-4, with 7 positions matching TRBD1. Germline assignment: CDR1 GTSNPN and CDR2 SVGIG (reference sequence). This CDR3 has 14 amino acids. Trimming took 5 bases from V and 6 from J; bases not matched to a gene: 10. CDR3 sequence reads: CAWGRGSDRNIQYF. The sequenced CDR3 bases are TGTGCCTGGGGCAGGGGGAGTGACAGAAACATT. The entire variable domain, with the rest obtained from reference TRBV30 and TRBJ2-4, is as follows: SQTIHQWPATLVQPVGSPLSLECTVEGTSNPNLYWYRQAAGRGLQLLFYSVGIGQISSEVPQNLSASRPQDRQFILSSKKLLLSDSGFYLCAWGRGSDRNIQYFGAGTRLSVL.

Worth noting for this clone: The CDR3 extends 3 residues past the end of the read, so its final part is completed from the germline J gene. The chain links TRBV5-1 to TRBJ1-5; 9 bases are a match to TRBD1. The CDR3 runs to 16 residues. The V gene's germline CDR1 is SGHRS and CDR2 YFSETQ. After removal of 0 bases from V and 3 bases from J, the junction contained 4 bases not matched to a gene. The CDR3 here is CASSLAGTGFNQPQHF. CDR3 bases read: TGCGCCAGCAGCTTGGCAGGGACAGGGTTCAATCAGCCC.

Details on this clone: The read ends 3 residues before the CDR3 terminus; that terminus is restored from the germline J gene. The gene calls are TRBV12-3 or TRBV12-4 and TRBJ2-6; no reliable D call. There are 17 residues in the CDR3. V gave up 0 bases and J gave up 0 bases, with 9 bases separating them. The sequenced part of the CDR3 DNA is TGTGCCAGCAGTTTAGCCCGGGTGTCCTCTGGGGCCAACGTC. Translation: CASSLARVSSGANV. The entire CDR3 sequence reads CASSLARVSSGANVLTF.

Remarks on this clone: The observed sequence ends 3 residues before the CDR3 terminus, with the missing tail filled in from the germline J gene. V usage is TRBV30 and J usage is TRBJ1-2, with a tentative D call TRBD1 (5 bases). CDR3 length equals 13 residues. Trimming took off 8 bases at V and 5 bases at J, with 18 bases between the two ends. Germline loops: CDR1 GTSNPN, CDR2 SVGIG (reference sequence). The CDR3 protein is CAHSGGIGYGYTF. Partial CDR3 DNA: TGTGCCCATTCGGGGGGAATCGGGTATGGC.

With regard to this clone: The CDR3 end lies 3 residues beyond the end of the read and is filled in from the germline J gene. The chain recombines TRBV7-9 with TRBJ1-1; D is unresolved. The CDR3 spans 13 residues. V shed 4 bases and J shed 1 base, with 7 bases lying between them. Germline CDR1 reads SEHNR; CDR2 reads FQNEAQ (reference sequence). The part of the CDR3 DNA that was read is TGTGCCAGCAGCTATGAAGGGAACACTGAA. This translates into CASSYEGNTE. The whole CDR3 is CASSYEGNTEAFF. Based on the CDR3 plus reference TRBV7-9 and TRBJ1-1, the full variable domain is DTGVSQNPRHKITKRGQNVTFRCDPISEHNRLYWYRQTLGQGPEFLTYFQNEAQLEKSRLLSDRFSAERPKGSFSTLEIQRTEQGDSAMYLCASSYEGNTEAFFGQGTRLTVV.

For this clone: The read terminates 3 residues before the CDR3 end, so the remaining end is supplied by the germline J gene. The chain joins TRBV7-2 to TRBJ2-7; D is ambiguous. The CDR3 has 14 residues. Between the trimmed V and J ends, which lost 1 base and 5 bases, there was a span of 12 bases. Germline V gene data show CDR1 as SGHTA and CDR2 as FQGNSA. CDR3: CASSLDPGRDEQYF. CDR3 bases read: TGTGCCAGCAGCTTAGATCCGGGTCGGGACGAG.

Note on this clone: Read data end 3 residues before the CDR3 end; the end is taken from the germline J gene. The chain combines TRBV7-9 with TRBJ2-4; TRBD1 aligns across 7 bases. V was clipped by 4 bases and J by 5 bases; unmatched bases: 8. Germline CDR1 SEHNR, CDR2 FQNEAQ (reference sequence). The CDR3 has 15 residues. The CDR3 protein is CASSYQGQPENIQYF. The DNA read from the CDR3 is TGTGCCAGCAGCTATCAGGGACAGCCGGAAAACATT.

By frequency, this clone registers large. The CDR3 end falls 3 residues outside the read, so it is completed with the germline J gene. This sequence joins TRBV30 and TRBJ2-5; D not resolved. Germline V gives CDR1 GTSNPN, CDR2 SVGIG (reference sequence). The CDR3 runs to 14 residues. V was pared by 3 bases and J by 1 base, with 12 bases between. The covered CDR3 bases are TGTGCCTGGAGAGTAGGAGCGAGCCAAGAGACC. It translates to CAWRVGASQET. The whole CDR3 sequence reads CAWRVGASQETQYF.